This is a list of T cell receptor beta chains from one sample in a study of T cell responses to AZD1222 COVID-19 vaccine. The data were produced by immunoSEQ multiplex PCR, yet TCRdb's version contains in-frame clones alone and is incomplete. The repertoire holds roughly 150,000 clones, with 85% to 95% as singletons. The sample consisted of peripheral blood, taken on day 0 of AZD1222 vaccination. The receptors were gathered from an adult in good health. Each CDR3 is given with its conserved first and last residue. Fields, in order: V gene, D gene, clone size, J gene, CDR3 protein, CDR3 DNA. The D gene is left open where the match is weak. Only part of the rows carry a size: once, few, many, or a class if the clone is expanded.

V gene: TRBV27; D gene: TRBD1; clone size: NA; J gene: TRBJ2-7; CDR3 protein: CASRKTGATYEQYF; CDR3 DNA: TGTGCCAGCAGGAAGACAGGGGCGACCTACGAGCAGTACTTC
V gene: TRBV11-2; D gene: TRBD1; clone size: NA; J gene: TRBJ2-3; CDR3 protein: CASSFRDRLTDTQYF; CDR3 DNA: TGTGCCAGCAGCTTCCGGGACAGACTCACAGATACGCAGTATTTT
V gene: TRBV3-1/TRBV3-2; D gene: TRBD2; clone size: NA; J gene: TRBJ2-3; CDR3 protein: CASSQEFSGLAKHTDTQYF; CDR3 DNA: TGTGCCAGCAGCCAAGAATTCTCGGGACTAGCGAAGCACACAGATACGCAGTATTTT
V gene: TRBV6-5; D gene: NA; clone size: NA; J gene: TRBJ2-2; CDR3 protein: CASRVVANTGELFF; CDR3 DNA: TGTGCCAGCAGAGTGGTGGCGAACACCGGGGAGCTGTTTTTT
V gene: TRBV19; D gene: NA; clone size: NA; J gene: TRBJ1-5; CDR3 protein: CASSIGGGGYSNQPQHF; CDR3 DNA: TGTGCCAGTAGTATCGGTGGGGGGGGATATAGCAATCAGCCCCAGCATTTT
V gene: TRBV7-9; D gene: NA; clone size: NA; J gene: TRBJ2-2; CDR3 protein: CASSSPGGGELFF; CDR3 DNA: TGTGCCAGCAGCTCCCCTGGGGGCGGGGAGCTGTTTTTT
V gene: TRBV5-4; D gene: NA; clone size: NA; J gene: TRBJ1-1; CDR3 protein: CASSPDPSAEAFF; CDR3 DNA: TGTGCCAGCAGCCCGGACCCGAGCGCTGAAGCTTTCTTT
V gene: TRBV28; D gene: NA; clone size: NA; J gene: TRBJ1-1; CDR3 protein: CASSHLGRLRNTEAFF; CDR3 DNA: TGTGCCAGCAGTCATCTGGGGAGGCTGCGAAACACTGAAGCTTTCTTT
V gene: TRBV7-9; D gene: TRBD1; clone size: medium-sized; J gene: TRBJ1-2; CDR3 protein: CASSPTGGVNYGYTF; CDR3 DNA: TGTGCCAGCAGTCCAACAGGGGGAGTTAACTATGGCTACACCTTC
V gene: TRBV29-1; D gene: NA; clone size: once; J gene: TRBJ1-3; CDR3 protein: CSVERQYSGNTIYF; CDR3 DNA: TGCAGCGTTGAGAGGCAGTACTCTGGAAACACCATATATTTT
V gene: TRBV30; D gene: TRBD1; clone size: once; J gene: TRBJ1-1; CDR3 protein: CAWTGRTGGLNTEAFF; CDR3 DNA: TGTGCCTGGACTGGTAGAACAGGGGGGCTGAACACTGAAGCTTTCTTT
V gene: TRBV6-1; D gene: NA; clone size: NA; J gene: TRBJ1-5; CDR3 protein: CASSEHPGPNQPQHF; CDR3 DNA: TGTGCCAGCAGTGAGCACCCAGGGCCCAATCAGCCCCAGCATTTT
V gene: TRBV29-1; D gene: NA; clone size: NA; J gene: TRBJ1-1; CDR3 protein: CSVKRDTEAFF; CDR3 DNA: TGCAGCGTTAAGCGGGACACTGAAGCTTTCTTT
V gene: TRBV6-1; D gene: NA; clone size: NA; J gene: TRBJ1-2; CDR3 protein: CASSEAPASNYGYTF; CDR3 DNA: TGTGCCAGCAGTGAAGCGCCGGCCTCTAACTATGGCTACACCTTC
V gene: TRBV4-2; D gene: NA; clone size: NA; J gene: TRBJ2-4; CDR3 protein: CASSQDMDVAKNIQYF; CDR3 DNA: TGTGCCAGCAGCCAAGATATGGACGTGGCCAAAAACATTCAGTACTTC
V gene: TRBV6-1; D gene: TRBD2; clone size: NA; J gene: TRBJ2-5; CDR3 protein: CASSDQGLAGAFETQYF; CDR3 DNA: TGTGCCAGCAGTGACCAAGGACTAGCGGGGGCGTTTGAGACCCAGTACTTC
V gene: TRBV6-5; D gene: NA; clone size: NA; J gene: TRBJ1-4; CDR3 protein: CASTIVGTTNEKLFF; CDR3 DNA: TGTGCCAGCACTATAGTGGGGACTACGAATGAAAAACTGTTTTTT
V gene: TRBV6-5; D gene: NA; clone size: NA; J gene: TRBJ1-6; CDR3 protein: CASSRRAANSPLHF; CDR3 DNA: TGTGCCAGCAGCAGACGGGCTGCTAATTCACCCCTCCACTTT
V gene: TRBV5-1; D gene: NA; clone size: NA; J gene: TRBJ1-5; CDR3 protein: CASSPGWGDGQPQHF; CDR3 DNA: TGCGCCAGCAGCCCCGGGTGGGGGGATGGGCAGCCCCAGCATTTT
V gene: TRBV25-1; D gene: NA; clone size: NA; J gene: TRBJ1-1; CDR3 protein: CASSETTVTEAFF; CDR3 DNA: TGTGCCAGCAGTGAGACGACAGTGACTGAAGCTTTCTTT
V gene: TRBV30; D gene: NA; clone size: NA; J gene: TRBJ1-6; CDR3 protein: CAWSVRSGVVVVPNSPLHF; CDR3 DNA: TGTGCCTGGAGTGTACGGTCAGGGGTGGTGGTCGTACCCAATTCACCCCTCCACTTT
V gene: TRBV6-6; D gene: NA; clone size: NA; J gene: TRBJ1-6; CDR3 protein: CASSSGQNNSPLHF; CDR3 DNA: TGTGCCAGCAGTTCCGGACAGAATAATTCACCCCTCCACTTT